This passage covers 19 T cell receptor beta chains from one sample sequenced in a study of radiotherapy plus CTLA-4 blockade in lung cancer. Data came from immunoSEQ multiplex PCR; TCRdb stores just in-frame clones and leaves some out. The sample has under 100,000 clones, approximately 83% seen once; the top ten hold approximately 15%. Sequenced material: peripheral blood, taken from a patient treated with radiotherapy plus ipilimumab. Receptors originate from a human donor with non-small cell lung cancer that progressed on radiotherapy plus ipilimumab.

The V gene is TRBV5-1, the J gene TRBJ1-1; D may be TRBD1 (6 bases). Germline V gene lookup returns CDR1 SGHRS and CDR2 YFSETQ. CDR3 length: 14 residues. V was shortened by 6 bases and J by 5 bases, with 17 bases between the two germline ends. In nucleotides, the CDR3 is TGCGCCAGCACGGAACAGGGTACCTTGACTGAAGCTTTCTTT. It translates to CASTEQGTLTEAFF.

The chain combines TRBV7-9 with TRBJ2-3; D uncertain. The CDR3 is made up of 16 amino acids. Germline values: CDR1 SEHNR, CDR2 FQNEAQ (reference sequence). Trimming cost V 7 bases and J 0 bases, with 17 bases left between them. This CDR3 reads CASTPAPGSSTDTQYF. The DNA of the CDR3 is TGTGCCAGCACCCCGGCACCGGGTTCTAGCACAGATACGCAGTATTTT.

The chain links TRBV5-4 to TRBJ2-6; D possibly corresponds to TRBD1 (6 bases). CDR1 SGHNT and CDR2 YYREEE come from the germline V gene (reference sequence). Trimming took 4 bases from V and 4 from J, leaving 12 bases between them. CDR3 length: 15 residues. CDR3 sequence reads: CASSPQGSGANVLTF. In DNA form, the CDR3 reads TGTGCCAGCAGCCCACAGGGCTCCGGGGCCAACGTCCTGACTTTC.

This chain uses TRBV6-5 with TRBJ2-7; D uncertain. CDR1 is MNHEY and CDR2 is SVGAGI in the germline V gene. The length of the CDR3 is 13 residues. Trimming took 5 bases from V and 2 from J, leaving 10 bases between them. CDR3 region: CASSPGSTYEQYF. CDR3 DNA: TGTGCCAGCAGTCCCGGGTCCACCTACGAGCAGTACTTC.

The CDR3 bases are TGTGCCAGCAGACTAGTGACGGCGGGACAGGGGAGCTACGAGCAGTACTTC. This encodes CASRLVTAGQGSYEQYF. The J gene is TRBJ2-7, the V gene TRBV27; 10 positions agree with TRBD1. The CDR3 loop spans 17 amino acids. Germline CDR1 is MNHEY and CDR2 is SMNVEV (reference sequence). V was clipped by 6 bases and J by 3 bases; unmatched bases: 14.

The genes are TRBV27 and TRBJ2-1; D call uncertain. The CDR3 runs 16 residues. The V gene lost 0 bases and the J gene lost 0 bases, with 9 bases spanning the gap. In germline, CDR1 is MNHEY, CDR2 SMNVEV (reference sequence). DNA of the CDR3: TGTGCCAGCAGTTTATCCCCGGGCGCCTCCTACAATGAGCAGTTCTTC. It yields the protein CASSLSPGASYNEQFF.

In DNA form, the CDR3 reads TGTGCCAGCAGCTCGTACCTCCATGGGGAGCAGTTCTTC. Protein: CASSSYLHGEQFF. The J gene is TRBJ2-1, the V gene TRBV7-9, with unresolved D. Deletions cut 4 bases from V and 10 bases from J, with 14 bases between. Germline CDR1 is SEHNR and CDR2 is FQNEAQ (reference sequence). The CDR3 is 13 amino acids.

V and J are TRBV6-5 and TRBJ1-5, with TRBD1 matching 11 bases. There are 15 residues in the CDR3. CDR1 is MNHEY and CDR2 is SVGAGI in the germline V gene. Trimming took 5 bases from V and 6 from J; bases not matched to a gene: 6. This CDR3 is CASSQGTGGSQPQHF. CDR3 sequence (DNA): TGTGCCAGCAGTCAAGGGACAGGGGGTAGTCAGCCCCAGCATTTT.

This clone occurred a few times. The DNA for the CDR3 is TGTGCCAGCTCCCCCACTAACTACGAGCAGTACTTC. Translating it yields CASSPTNYEQYF. V is TRBV18 and J is TRBJ2-7; D unclear. Trimming cost V 6 bases and J 3 bases, with 9 bases left between them. Germline CDR1 reads KGHSH; CDR2 reads LQKENI. The CDR3 covers 12 residues.

The chain uses TRBV6-5 and TRBJ2-7; 9 bases are shared with TRBD2. The CDR3 runs to 15 residues. The J segment lost 3 bases and the V segment lost 7 bases, leaving 10 bases of the junction unmatched. Germline V gene lookup returns CDR1 MNHEY and CDR2 SVGAGI. CDR3 protein: CASKPGPAGGYEQYF. The CDR3 DNA reads as TGTGCCAGCAAACCGGGCCCAGCGGGGGGCTACGAGCAGTACTTC.

A few counts support this clone. The J gene is TRBJ1-2, the V gene TRBV7-8, with a tentative D call TRBD1 (5 bases). Trimming stripped 1 base from V and 5 bases from J, with 14 bases between. Germline loops: CDR1 SGHVS, CDR2 FQNEAQ. This CDR3 comprises 15 residues. CDR3 region: CASSLVGGAGYGYTF. The CDR3 DNA follows: TGTGCCAGCAGCTTAGTGGGGGGAGCTGGGTATGGCTACACCTTC.

This clone was seen only a few times. The chain combines TRBV5-5 with TRBJ1-1; no clear D. Germline CDR1 SGHKS, CDR2 YYEKEE (reference sequence). CDR3 length equals 14 residues. The ends were cut back, 1 base at V and 0 bases at J, with 7 bases in the middle. CDR3 coding DNA: TGTGCCAGCAGCTTGATAGTCATGAACACTGAAGCTTTCTTT. Translation gives CASSLIVMNTEAFF.

This clone was detected only a few times. This chain links TRBV7-2 with TRBJ2-3; D may be TRBD2 (6 bases). Deletions cut 2 bases from V and 0 bases from J, with 18 bases between. CDR3 length: 18 residues. CDR1 SGHTA and CDR2 FQGNSA come from the germline V gene. Here the CDR3 reads CASSLQSSAAGSTDTQYF. CDR3 nucleotide sequence: TGTGCCAGCAGCTTACAAAGCTCCGCGGCGGGGAGCACAGATACGCAGTATTTT.

J is TRBJ2-2 and V is TRBV4-3; D is unresolved. Deletions cut 0 bases from V and 5 bases from J, with 16 bases between. Germline V gene lookup returns CDR1 LGHNA and CDR2 YSLEER. The CDR3 sequence is 17 residues long. The CDR3 DNA is TGCGCCAGCAGCCAAGAAGTCTCGCGCCGAAGGACCGGGGAGCTGTTTTTT. It encodes CASSQEVSRRRTGELFF.

This clone was seen a handful of times. The gene calls are TRBV10-3 and TRBJ2-3, with 10 positions matching TRBD2. The CDR3 length is 16 residues. The germline V gene encodes CDR1 ENHRY and CDR2 SYGVKD. The ends lost 0 bases at V and 7 bases at J; junction bases unmatched: 7. CDR3 residues: CAISESKAGGPYTQYF. CDR3 nucleotides: TGTGCCATCAGTGAGTCCAAAGCGGGGGGGCCATATACGCAGTATTTT.

The chain combines TRBV5-1 with TRBJ1-2, with TRBD1 as a possible D gene (6 bases). Per germline, CDR1 SGHRS and CDR2 YFSETQ. The CDR3 is made up of 14 amino acids. V shed 0 bases and J shed 5 bases, with 11 bases lying between them. The CDR3 region has the DNA TGCGCCAGCAGCTTGGAAACCACAGGGTATGGCTACACCTTC. Translating gives CASSLETTGYGYTF.

The V gene is TRBV28, the J gene TRBJ1-3; D gene ambiguous. This CDR3 contains 13 residues. V dropped 8 bases and J dropped 0 bases, with 8 bases sitting between them. The germline V gene encodes CDR1 MDHEN and CDR2 SYDVKM. CDR3: CASLDGSGNTIYF. CDR3 sequence (DNA): TGTGCCAGCCTAGACGGCTCTGGAAACACCATATATTTT.

The rearrangement links TRBV4-3 to TRBJ1-2; 10 bases line up with TRBD1. The germline gives CDR1 LGHNA, CDR2 YSLEER. Trimming took 1 base from V and 7 from J; bases not matched to a gene: 6. CDR3 length equals 15 residues. CDR3 DNA: TGCGCCAGCAGCCAAGTTCCGGGACAGGGGAGTGGCTACACCTTC. Protein sequence: CASSQVPGQGSGYTF.

This chain uses TRBV11-2 with TRBJ1-2; tentatively, D is TRBD1 (5 bases). Germline V gene sequence: CDR1 SGHAT, CDR2 FQNNGV. Trimming removed 2 bases from V and 4 bases from J, with 14 bases in between. The CDR3 sequence is 15 residues long. CDR3 bases: TGTGCCAGCAGCTTATGGCAGGGAGAGGGCTATGGCTACACCTTC. Its translation: CASSLWQGEGYGYTF.